This paragraph covers one TCR beta chain sequence. The sample belongs to a study of blood T cell repertoires in COVID-19. At the level of the study: Samples representing acute and convalescent COVID-19 were sourced from the United States, Italy and Spain.

As processed by the authors: The assay estimated nucleated cells by amplifying reference gene primers. Repertoires were generated with immunoSEQ multiplex PCR, while TCRdb's copy carries only in-frame clones and drops some. That table gives V, J and clone size, and the DNA gave D and trimming. Among about 55,000 clones, approximately 85% were seen once, and the ten largest hold over 9.5%. Germline assignment: CDR1 SQVTM and CDR2 ANQGSEA. The CDR3 runs 15 residues. V gave up 1 base and J gave up 9 bases; unmatched junction bases: 9. This sequence was found in a human donor in a cohort sampled during active COVID-19. The genes are TRBV29-1 and TRBJ2-1; 10 bases map to TRBD2. Material for sequencing was peripheral blood. CDR3 sequence reads: CSVEGLAGLSGEQFF. DNA of the CDR3: TGCAGCGTTGAAGGACTAGCGGGTCTCTCCGGTGAGCAGTTCTTC.